Below, 25 T cell receptor beta chains from the same sample are listed, as sequenced in a study of chemoradiotherapy in HPV16-positive cancers. Produced via immunoSEQ multiplex PCR; TCRdb's table is partial and in-frame only. The profile covers approximately 14,000 clones, with about three quarters appearing a single time and around 1.2% taken by the ten largest. Sampling took place from a patient who underwent chemoradiotherapy. The receptors stem from a human donor with HPV-associated anogenital cancer.

V usage is TRBV7-9 and J usage is TRBJ1-2; possibly TRBD1 for D (5 bases). This CDR3 has 15 residues. The V end was cut by 3 bases, the J end by 0 bases, with 11 bases between. The germline V gene has CDR1 SEHNR and CDR2 FQNEAQ (reference sequence). The CDR3 is CASSLGQGANYGYTF. DNA for the CDR3: TGTGCCAGCAGCTTGGGGCAGGGTGCTAACTATGGCTACACCTTC.

This clone was detected only a few times. The chain carries TRBV10-3 and TRBJ2-7, with TRBD2 as a possible D gene (6 bases). CDR3 length: 17 amino acids. Germline CDR1 and CDR2: ENHRY and SYGVKD. V was pared by 4 bases and J by 6 bases, with 25 bases between. DNA for the CDR3: TGTGCCATCAGTGTTGCGGGACTTACTCTGGACCTCTCCGAGCAGTACTTC. This translates into CAISVAGLTLDLSEQYF.

The chain uses TRBV28 and TRBJ2-6; the D gene could be TRBD1 or TRBD2 (5 bases each). Trimming shortened V by 6 bases and J by 0 bases, and 12 bases separated the two germline ends. The germline V gene has CDR1 MDHEN and CDR2 SYDVKM. The CDR3 loop spans 16 amino acids. Written as DNA, the CDR3 is TGTGCCAGCAGACCGGGACGGCACTCTGGGGCCAACGTCCTGACTTTC. As protein: CASRPGRHSGANVLTF.

This sequence joins TRBV7-2 and TRBJ1-3, with unresolved D. The CDR3 is 16 amino acids. CDR1 and CDR2 from the germline V gene are SGHTA and FQGNSA. V was shortened by 5 bases and J by 0 bases, with 14 bases between the two germline ends. CDR3 region: CASSHFPGASGNTIYF. In nucleotides, the CDR3 is TGTGCCAGCAGCCACTTCCCCGGAGCCTCTGGAAACACCATATATTTT.

This clone was seen only once. The J gene is TRBJ2-3, the V gene TRBV2, with D tentatively TRBD2 (6 bases). Germline CDR1 reads SNHLY; CDR2 reads FYNNEI. The CDR3 extends over 16 amino acids. Trimming removed 8 bases from V and 0 bases from J, with 18 bases in between. The CDR3 DNA reads as TGTGCCAGCGAACTGGGGCGGGGCGGAAGCACAGATACGCAGTATTTT. Translated: CASELGRGGSTDTQYF. Complete variable domain (other parts from reference TRBV2 and TRBJ2-3): EPEVTQTPSHQVTQMGQEVILRCVPISNHLYFYWYRQILGQKVEFLVSFYNNEISEKSEIFDDQFSVERPDGSNFTLKIRSTKLEDSAMYFCASELGRGGSTDTQYFGPGTRLTVL.

This clone was observed a handful of times. The chain is built from TRBV21-1 and TRBJ1-2; TRBD1 is the table's D call and was not checked against the DNA. TRBV21-1 is a pseudogene locus. The CDR3 is 16 residues long. CDR3: CASSKIRPGAHYGYTF. The CDR3 DNA reads TGTGCCAGCAGCAAAATTCGCCCAGGGGCCCACTATGGCTACACCTTC.

This clone appeared once. The rearrangement links TRBV11-3 to TRBJ1-1; D may be TRBD1 (6 bases). The CDR3 is made up of 13 amino acids. Germline CDR1 and CDR2: SGHNT and YENEEA. Trimming removed 5 bases at V and 3 bases at J, with 10 bases between. The CDR3 region has the DNA TGTGCCAGCAGCAGGCAGGGGTACACTGAAGCTTTCTTT. Translated: CASSRQGYTEAFF. Supplemented by reference TRBV11-3 and TRBJ1-1, the full variable domain reads EAGVVQSPRYKIIEKKQPVAFWCNPISGHNTLYWYLQNLGQGPELLIRYENEEAVDDSQLPKDRFSAERLKGVDSTLKIQPAELGDSAVYLCASSRQGYTEAFFGQGTRLTVV.

This chain links TRBV5-1 with TRBJ1-3; no clear D. Germline V gene data show CDR1 as SGHRS and CDR2 as YFSETQ. The CDR3 runs 14 residues. V dropped 3 bases and J dropped 0 bases, with 7 bases sitting between them. CDR3 sequence: CASSSLVSGNTIYF. The CDR3 DNA reads as TGCGCCAGCAGCTCCCTGGTCTCTGGAAACACCATATATTTT.

This clone was recorded once. The V call is TRBV5-1, the J call TRBJ1-4; TRBD1 might be the D (6 bases). V lost 0 bases and J 3 bases, leaving 9 bases between the germline ends. This CDR3 has 15 amino acids. Germline V gene sequence: CDR1 SGHRS, CDR2 YFSETQ. The DNA of the CDR3 is TGCGCCAGCAGCTTGGCGGGGGGCTCTAATGAAAAACTGTTTTTT. Translation gives CASSLAGGSNEKLFF.

This sequence joins TRBV27 and TRBJ2-5, with TRBD1 identical over 7 bases. This CDR3 has 15 residues. Unmatched junction bases numbered 5, after V lost 3 bases and J lost 1 base. Looked up from germline, CDR1 is MNHEY and CDR2 is SMNVEV (reference sequence). CDR3 amino acids: CASSLISGGQETQYF. The CDR3 DNA reads TGTGCCAGCAGTTTGATTTCAGGGGGCCAAGAGACCCAGTACTTC.

The chain employs TRBV7-2 and TRBJ1-1, with D possibly TRBD1 on 6 matching bases. V lost 7 bases to trimming and J lost 4 bases, with 16 bases between them. This CDR3 region has 14 residues. From germline, CDR1 is SGHTA and CDR2 FQGNSA. CDR3 in amino acids: CASNLGGAPTEAFF. CDR3 DNA sequence: TGTGCCAGCAACCTGGGGGGGGCGCCCACTGAAGCTTTCTTT.

The genes are TRBV4-1 and TRBJ1-5; no firm D call. The CDR3 is 15 amino acids. Germline CDR1 reads MGHRA; CDR2 reads YSYEKL. V gave up 1 base and J gave up 0 bases, with 7 bases separating them. This chain's CDR3 is CASSQAVYSNQPQHF. DNA for the CDR3: TGCGCCAGCAGCCAAGCCGTTTATAGCAATCAGCCCCAGCATTTT.

J is TRBJ1-1 and V is TRBV27; D gene unclear. Germline CDR1 MNHEY, CDR2 SMNVEV (reference sequence). CDR3 length equals 13 residues. The V and J ends lost 3 bases and 6 bases respectively, with 11 bases between them. For the CDR3, the DNA is TGTGCCAGCAGTTTCGGGGTCGGGGCTGAAGCTTTCTTT. It encodes CASSFGVGAEAFF.

V is TRBV1 and J is TRBJ2-7. TRBV1 represents a pseudogene. The CDR3 covers 16 residues. The CDR3: CTSSQPTGISSYEQYF. The CDR3 DNA is TGCACCAGCAGCCAGCCTACTGGAATAAGCTCCTACGAGCAGTACTTC.

The chain couples TRBV5-4 to TRBJ2-5; D gene ambiguous. CDR1 is SGHNT and CDR2 is YYREEE in the germline V gene (reference sequence). V was shortened by 0 bases and J by 3 bases, with 6 bases between the two germline ends. This CDR3 contains 13 residues. CDR3 in DNA: TGTGCCAGCAGCTTGGTAGGGAAAGAGACCCAGTACTTC. It yields the protein CASSLVGKETQYF. Variable domain in full (rest from reference TRBV5-4 and TRBJ2-5): ETGVTQSPTHLIKTRGQQVTLRCSSQSGHNTVSWYQQALGQGPQFIFQYYREEENGRGNFPPRFSGLQFPNYSSELNVNALELDDSALYLCASSLVGKETQYFGPGTRLLVL.

V usage is TRBV7-3 and J usage is TRBJ2-1, with D tentatively TRBD1 (5 bases). Trimming removed 5 bases at V and 0 bases at J, with 14 bases between. The length of the CDR3 is 16 residues. Germline V lookup: CDR1 SGHTA, CDR2 FQGTGA. CDR3 protein: CASSALRGSSYNEQFF. CDR3 nucleotides: TGTGCCAGCAGCGCCCTAAGGGGAAGCTCCTACAATGAGCAGTTCTTC. Together with reference TRBV7-3 and TRBJ2-1, the CDR3 gives the full variable domain: GAGVSQTPSNKVTEKGKYVELRCDPISGHTALYWYRQSLGQGPEFLIYFQGTGAADDSGLPNDRFFAVRPEGSVSTLKIQRTERGDSAVYLCASSALRGSSYNEQFFGPGTRLTVL.

The V gene is TRBV6-6, the J gene TRBJ2-1; 8 bases fit TRBD2. Trimming took 3 bases from V and 10 from J; bases not matched to a gene: 11. Germline loops: CDR1 MNHNY, CDR2 SVGAGI (reference sequence). This CDR3 is built from 15 residues. The CDR3 loop is CASSYVRGGLGEQFF. The CDR3 nucleotides read TGTGCCAGCAGTTATGTTCGGGGGGGCCTGGGAGAGCAGTTCTTC.

The V and J genes are TRBV7-3 and TRBJ2-6; D is ambiguous. V lost 6 bases and J 4 bases, leaving 7 bases between the germline ends. CDR3 length: 13 amino acids. Germline CDR1 reads SGHTA; CDR2 reads FQGTGA. The CDR3 loop is CASSHTGANVLTF. The CDR3 region has the DNA TGTGCCAGCAGTCACACCGGGGCCAACGTCCTGACTTTC.

This clone showed up just a few times. This chain links TRBV5-1 with TRBJ1-1, with TRBD1 identical over 7 bases. The J segment lost 8 bases and the V segment lost 9 bases, leaving 19 bases of the junction unmatched. This CDR3 spans 15 amino acids. The germline V gene has CDR1 SGHRS and CDR2 YFSETQ. The CDR3 DNA is TGCGCCACCGCTCTGAAAGGGGGCCAGGGCCAGGAAGCTTTCTTT. Protein: CATALKGGQGQEAFF. The entire variable domain, with the rest obtained from reference TRBV5-1 and TRBJ1-1, is as follows: KAGVTQTPRYLIKTRGQQVTLSCSPISGHRSVSWYQQTPGQGLQFLFEYFSETQRNKGNFPGRFSGRQFSNSRSEMNVSTLELGDSALYLCATALKGGQGQEAFFGQGTRLTVV.

The chain combines TRBV5-1 with TRBJ1-4; D possibly corresponds to TRBD1 (5 bases). The ends were cut back, 4 bases at V and 0 bases at J, with 10 bases in the middle. CDR1 and CDR2 from the germline V gene are SGHRS and YFSETQ. This CDR3 is 15 amino acids long. The CDR3 spells CASSAGGATNEKLFF. CDR3 DNA sequence: TGCGCCAGCAGCGCCGGGGGGGCAACTAATGAAAAACTGTTTTTT.

J is TRBJ2-1 and V is TRBV14; TRBD2 matches at 10 bases. In germline, CDR1 is SGHDN, CDR2 FVKESK. This CDR3 contains 16 residues. V dropped 3 bases and J dropped 0; count of bases not matched to a gene: 2. CDR3 DNA sequence: TGTGCCAGCAGCCAGGAGCGGGGGGGCTCCTACAATGAGCAGTTCTTC. This translates into CASSQERGGSYNEQFF. The full variable domain, its missing parts supplied by reference TRBV14 and TRBJ2-1, is EAGVTQFPSHSVIEKGQTVTLRCDPISGHDNLYWYRRVMGKEIKFLLHFVKESKQDESGMPNNRFLAERTGGTYSTLKVQPAELEDSGVYFCASSQERGGSYNEQFFGPGTRLTVL.

The chain carries TRBV11-1 and TRBJ2-5, with 8 positions matching TRBD1. V shed 1 base, J shed 7 bases, and the junction held 11 bases outside the gene matches. This CDR3 region has 16 residues. Germline CDR1 SGHAT, CDR2 FQDESV (reference sequence). As DNA, the CDR3 is TGTGCCAGCAGCTTAGGGTCCCAGGGGGCGAGAGGGACCCAGTACTTC. Its protein is CASSLGSQGARGTQYF.

V gene TRBV2 combines with J gene TRBJ1-2; D perhaps matches TRBD1 (5 bases). The length of the CDR3 is 16 residues. Germline CDR1 is SNHLY and CDR2 is FYNNEI. Trimming removed 2 bases from V and 1 base from J, with 14 bases in between. The CDR3 sequence: CASSEIGTKVNYGYTF. CDR3 DNA: TGTGCCAGCAGTGAAATTGGGACGAAAGTTAACTATGGCTACACCTTC.

Here the CDR3 reads CASTHAGWGDQPQHF. CDR3 nucleotides: TGTGCCAGCACGCACGCGGGTTGGGGAGACCAGCCCCAGCATTTT. The J gene is TRBJ1-5, the V gene TRBV6-6; D not certain. The CDR3 consists of 15 residues. V dropped 7 bases and J dropped 7 bases, with 20 bases sitting between them. In germline, CDR1 is MNHNY, CDR2 SVGAGI (reference sequence).

The rearrangement uses TRBV29-1 and TRBJ1-1, with D tentatively TRBD1 (5 bases). V lost 7 bases, J lost 6 bases, and 15 bases lay in between. CDR1 and CDR2 from the germline V gene are SQVTM and ANQGSEA. CDR3 length equals 12 residues. The CDR3 region is CSGGEKGPEAFF. CDR3 in DNA: TGCAGCGGTGGGGAGAAGGGGCCTGAAGCTTTCTTT.